A single sample is the source of the 4 T cell receptor beta chains below, sequenced in a study of blood T cells in healthy people across ages. Sample-barcoded 5' priming and a J-beta primer mix drove a second PCR of roughly 7 to 11 cycles. Using its own MiXCR run on the 5' RACE reads, TCRdb lists one record per CDR3 protein. The sample includes 730,000 or so distinct CDR3 sequences, 35% to 45% seen only once; the top ten take roughly 19%. The sequencing sample was made of blood. These receptors all stem from a woman aged 55-69 years in good health.

The rearrangement joins TRBV3-1 to TRBJ2-2, with unresolved D. Germline lookup yields CDR1 LGHDT and CDR2 YNNKEL (reference sequence). V was clipped by 5 bases and J by 5 bases, with 15 bases between them. The CDR3 extends over 15 amino acids. This CDR3 is CASSFSRFQTGELFF. DNA for the CDR3: TGTGCCAGCAGCTTTAGTAGATTCCAGACCGGGGAGCTGTTTTTT.

This clonotype was recorded only once. A read error may explain this, as a much larger clone is one base away. This chain connects TRBV6-6 to TRBJ2-7; D gene ambiguous. Germline V gene lookup returns CDR1 MNHNY and CDR2 SVGAGI (reference sequence). V was pared by 7 bases and J by 2 bases, with 12 bases between. There are 13 residues in the CDR3. Written as DNA, the CDR3 is TGTGCCAGCAACCAGTGGTCTGCCTACGAGCAGTACTTC. It codes for CASNQWSAYEQYF.

Comments on this clonotype: A much larger clone lies one base from this, so it may be a read error. The rearrangement links TRBV6-2 or TRBV6-3 to TRBJ2-1; 10 bases are shared with TRBD2. CDR1 is MNHEY and CDR2 is SVGEGT in the germline V gene. V gave up 2 bases and J gave up 14 bases; unmatched junction bases: 15. The CDR3 totals 16 residues. CDR3 DNA sequence: TGTGCCAGCAGTTACGAGGGACGAGCGGGAGGGGCTACGAAGTTCTTC. This encodes CASSYEGRAGGATKFF.

The chain employs TRBV5-1 and TRBJ2-7, with 7 bases identical to TRBD2. The CDR3 has 15 residues. V gave up 1 base and J gave up 3 bases; unmatched junction bases: 7. Germline V lookup: CDR1 SGHRS, CDR2 YFSETQ. Written as DNA, the CDR3 is TGCGCCAGCAGCTTGAGCGGGGACGACATCTACGAGCAGTACTTC. This translates into CASSLSGDDIYEQYF. Full variable domain (remainder filled in from reference TRBV5-1 and TRBJ2-7): KAGVTQTPRYLIKTRGQQVTLSCSPISGHRSVSWYQQTPGQGLQFLFEYFSETQRNKGNFPGRFSGRQFSNSRSEMNVSTLELGDSALYLCASSLSGDDIYEQYFGPGTRLTVT.